This T cell receptor (beta chain) was sequenced for a study of cytomegalovirus exposure and HLA in healthy donors. Study in general: A preliminary data release comprised roughly 85 million unique TCRs obtained from HLA-typed donors.

A few counts support this clone. Its target is not known. This CDR3 region has 14 residues. J was trimmed by 4 bases and V by 9 bases; bases with no gene match: 6. Per germline, CDR1 SNHLY and CDR2 FYNNEI. Primers included in the PCR were 60 Vbeta and 13 Jbeta primers. Here immunoSEQ multiplex PCR was the method, and the copy in TCRdb shows in-frame clones only, minus some. The table has 100,000 to 130,000 clones, more than 75% seen once. Findings and limits, study-wide: A prior analysis recorded that most TCR beta V segments were productive about 87% or about 30% of the time. A list of 164 TCR beta chains associated with cytomegalovirus was given. Across donors, most TCRs were seen rarely, yet some public ones were widespread.

This receptor was identified in a man aged 25 to 40 in good health and CMV-seropositive. Input material: PBMCs. The J gene is TRBJ1-6, the V gene TRBV2; TRBD1 matches at 7 bases. In DNA, the CDR3 is TGTGCCAGTGCCCCGGGACAGTATAATTCACCCCTCCACTTT. Translated, it gives CASAPGQYNSPLHF.